Listed here is a single T cell receptor beta chain. This sample stems from a study of T cell changes during pregnancy in multiple sclerosis. TCRdb's copy holds only in-frame clones and misses some; the assay was immunoSEQ multiplex PCR. The sample has more than 70,000 clones; roughly 92% are singletons. This TCR was recovered from a female donor with multiple sclerosis, enrolled in a pregnancy study. The specimen was peripheral blood, collected before pregnancy.

The CDR3 spells CASSLAGGEQFF. For the CDR3, the DNA is TGCGCCAGCAGCTTGGCGGGGGGTGAGCAGTTCTTC. The chain couples TRBV5-1 to TRBJ2-1, with TRBD2 identical over 7 bases. The CDR3 spans 12 residues. V trimming: 0 bases; J trimming: 9 bases; junction bases outside the gene matches: 0. Germline V gives CDR1 SGHRS, CDR2 YFSETQ. Full variable domain (rest looked up from reference TRBV5-1 and TRBJ2-1): KAGVTQTPRYLIKTRGQQVTLSCSPISGHRSVSWYQQTPGQGLQFLFEYFSETQRNKGNFPGRFSGRQFSNSRSEMNVSTLELGDSALYLCASSLAGGEQFFGPGTRLTVL.